This T cell receptor (beta chain) emerged from a study of immune evolution from preneoplasia to lung adenocarcinoma. Patient tissue came from resections in Japan or China, 2014–2017. H&E slides confirmed each diagnosis, reviewed by two pathologists independently. Nucleic acids came from premalignant or tumor cells enriched by macro-dissection. The protocol was immunoSEQ multiplex PCR, while the TCRdb copy is restricted to in-frame clones and leaves out a portion. Found here are around 21,000 clones, roughly 76% of them singletons; the top ten hold 5.5% to 6.5%. Points on this clone: The target antigen is unknown.

Study results and limitations: From normal lung to invasive adenocarcinoma, top clone frequencies appeared to decrease.

The V gene's germline CDR1 is LGHNT and CDR2 FRNRAP. V lost 10 bases and J 4 bases, leaving 13 bases between the germline ends. This CDR3 spans 12 amino acids. Specimen: FFPE invasive lung adenocarcinoma tissue. This receptor was taken from a person aged 55 to 75 with lung adenocarcinoma. The V gene is TRBV12-5, the J gene TRBJ1-2; no reliable D call. This CDR3 reads CANSGAGYGYTF. In DNA form, the CDR3 reads TGTGCTAACTCGGGAGCAGGCTATGGCTACACCTTC. Based on the CDR3 plus reference TRBV12-5 and TRBJ1-2, the full variable domain is DARVTQTPRHKVTEMGQEVTMRCQPILGHNTVFWYRQTMMQGLELLAYFRNRAPLDDSGMPKDRFSAEMPDATLATLKIQPSEPRDSAVYFCANSGAGYGYTFGSGTRLTVV.